The 21 T cell receptor beta chains below were found in one sample sequenced in a study of CD8 T cells in Susac syndrome. Random hexamers primed reverse transcription of about 0.5 to 1 ug RNA. TCRdb passed the immunoSEQ multiplex PCR reads through MiXCR, listing each CDR3 protein once. The sample lists about 200,000 distinct CDR3 sequences; approximately 95% were seen once. Sequences were obtained from CD4+ T cells from PBMCs. The receptors come from a human donor with multiple sclerosis.

The chain recombines TRBV29-1 with TRBJ1-4; D gene uncertain. The V end was cut by 6 bases, the J end by 3 bases, with 11 bases between. The CDR3 length is 13 residues. Germline V gene data show CDR1 as SQVTM and CDR2 as ANQGSEA. This CDR3 is CSVYDRSNEKLFF. The CDR3 DNA follows: TGCAGCGTCTACGACCGGTCTAATGAAAAACTGTTTTTT.

The rearrangement joins TRBV27 to TRBJ1-4; D perhaps matches TRBD1 (5 bases). Trimming took off 7 bases at V and 8 bases at J, with 14 bases between the two ends. Per the germline V gene, CDR1 is MNHEY and CDR2 is SMNVEV (reference sequence). The length of the CDR3 is 13 residues. Written as DNA, the CDR3 is TGTGCCAGCACCTGGGGGTATGGCGAAAAACTGTTTTTT. It is translated as CASTWGYGEKLFF.

The rearrangement links TRBV29-1 to TRBJ2-3, with 7 nucleotides matching TRBD1. V lost 2 bases, J lost 5 bases, and 4 bases stayed unmatched. Germline V gene lookup returns CDR1 SQVTM and CDR2 ANQGSEA. CDR3 size: 13 residues. The CDR3 loop reads CSVEPTGRDTQYF. CDR3 in DNA: TGCAGCGTTGAACCGACAGGGAGAGATACGCAGTATTTT.

A single count supports this clonotype. The CDR3 spells CSASDPDKYNEQFF. In DNA form, the CDR3 reads TGCAGTGCTAGTGACCCGGACAAATACAATGAGCAGTTCTTC. The V call is TRBV20-1, the J call TRBJ2-1; D may be TRBD1 (5 bases). Germline loops: CDR1 DFQATT, CDR2 SNEGSKA (reference sequence). The CDR3 has 14 residues. Trimming took off 3 bases at V and 4 bases at J, with 13 bases between the two ends.

This chain uses TRBV27 with TRBJ1-2; 9 nucleotides match TRBD1. The CDR3 loop spans 14 amino acids. The J segment lost 6 bases and the V segment lost 3 bases, leaving 5 bases of the junction unmatched. The germline CDR1 and CDR2 sequences are MNHEY and SMNVEV (reference sequence). The CDR3, as DNA: TGTGCCAGCAGTTTCCCGGGACAGGGTAATGGCTACACCTTC. Protein: CASSFPGQGNGYTF.

The genes are TRBV29-1 and TRBJ2-5, with 12 nucleotides matching TRBD2. The germline V gene has CDR1 SQVTM and CDR2 ANQGSEA. This CDR3 region has 14 residues. The junction had 6 bases not matched to a gene; V was cut back by 8 bases and J by 2 bases. CDR3 protein: CSSNGLAGQETQYF. In DNA, the CDR3 is TGCAGCTCCAATGGACTAGCGGGGCAAGAGACCCAGTACTTC.

The V call is TRBV20-1, the J call TRBJ1-5; possibly TRBD1 for D (5 bases). Trimming removed 2 bases from V and 4 bases from J, with 15 bases in between. Per the germline V gene, CDR1 is DFQATT and CDR2 is SNEGSKA (reference sequence). This CDR3 region has 15 residues. CDR3 amino acids: CSARLGPDTNQPQHF. The DNA of the CDR3 is TGCAGTGCTAGATTGGGGCCGGACACAAATCAGCCCCAGCATTTT.

CDR3 amino acids: CAISDPSGTAYEQYF. CDR3 bases: TGTGCCATCAGTGACCCATCCGGGACCGCCTACGAGCAGTACTTC. The chain employs TRBV10-3 and TRBJ2-7; D may correspond to TRBD1 or TRBD2 (5 bases each). CDR1 and CDR2 (germline): ENHRY, SYGVKD. The CDR3 is 15 residues long. The V and J ends lost 3 bases and 2 bases respectively, with 14 bases between them.

This chain connects TRBV12-3 or TRBV12-4 to TRBJ1-6; D not certain. The V end was cut by 6 bases, the J end by 8 bases, with 8 bases between. This CDR3 contains 12 residues. DNA of the CDR3: TGTGCCAGCAGGATTCAACATTCACCCCTCCACTTT. Residues: CASRIQHSPLHF.

This clonotype showed up just a few times. V and J are TRBV11-1 and TRBJ2-1; 9 bases are shared with TRBD2. This CDR3 contains 15 residues. Germline assignment: CDR1 SGHAT and CDR2 FQDESV (reference sequence). Losses at the gene ends were 5 bases for V and 3 bases for J; bases not matched to a gene: 5. CDR3 coding DNA: TGTGCCAGCAGCCTGCGGGGGGGCCTCTACAATGAGCAGTTCTTC. Amino acid sequence: CASSLRGGLYNEQFF.

This chain links TRBV14 with TRBJ2-5; 11 nucleotides line up with TRBD2. Germline V gives CDR1 SGHDN, CDR2 FVKESK. The CDR3 is 15 residues long. V trimming: 0 bases; J trimming: 7 bases; junction bases outside the gene matches: 4. The CDR3 sequence: CASSQESGLAGTQYF. CDR3 DNA: TGTGCCAGCAGCCAAGAGTCCGGACTAGCGGGGACCCAGTACTTC.

V usage is TRBV3-1 and J usage is TRBJ1-5; TRBD1 matches at 7 bases. From germline, CDR1 is LGHDT and CDR2 YNNKEL (reference sequence). The CDR3 sequence is 15 residues long. J lost 9 bases, V lost 3 bases, and 11 bases had no gene match. CDR3 DNA sequence: TGTGCCAGCAGCCAGTCAGGGACAGACTCTGGGCCCCAGCATTTT. This sequence encodes CASSQSGTDSGPQHF.

The chain uses TRBV6-6 and TRBJ2-3; D tentatively fits TRBD1 or TRBD2 (5 bases each). The CDR3 extends over 14 amino acids. Germline values: CDR1 MNHNY, CDR2 SVGAGI (reference sequence). Trimming left V 6 bases short and J 0 bases short, with 10 bases between. Here the CDR3 DNA reads TGTGCCAGCAGCGGGGCGACTAGCACAGATACGCAGTATTTT. Amino acids: CASSGATSTDTQYF.

The genes are TRBV20-1 and TRBJ1-3; weak D call: TRBD1 (6 bases). Germline CDR1 and CDR2: DFQATT and SNEGSKA (reference sequence). V lost 4 bases, J lost 0 bases, and 13 bases lay in between. This CDR3 contains 15 residues. CDR3 protein: CSATRGLSSGNTIYF. The DNA of the CDR3 is TGCAGTGCTACCAGGGGACTTAGCTCTGGAAACACCATATATTTT.

The rearrangement joins TRBV29-1 to TRBJ1-5; 8 bases agree with TRBD1. This CDR3 comprises 14 residues. Germline V gene lookup returns CDR1 SQVTM and CDR2 ANQGSEA. J was trimmed by 5 bases and V by 4 bases; bases with no gene match: 7. The CDR3 DNA sequence: TGCAGCGTTGCATGGACAGGGCGAGATCAGCCCCAGCATTTT. Translating gives CSVAWTGRDQPQHF.

This clonotype was recorded once. The chain uses TRBV11-1 and TRBJ2-1; D is unresolved. This CDR3 has 11 amino acids. Trimming left V 2 bases short and J 12 bases short, with 8 bases between. The germline CDR1 and CDR2 sequences are SGHAT and FQDESV (reference sequence). CDR3 coding DNA: TGTGCCAGCAGCTTAATAGTTCGGCAGTTCTTC. It is translated as CASSLIVRQFF.

The chain is built from TRBV7-8 and TRBJ2-7; D remains ambiguous. V was cut by 5 bases and J by 4 bases, with 15 bases left in between. There are 14 residues in the CDR3. The V gene's germline CDR1 is SGHVS and CDR2 FQNEAQ. The CDR3 DNA is TGTGCCAGCAGCCCTTTCAGGATAGGGTACGAGCAGTACTTC. Translating it yields CASSPFRIGYEQYF.

J is TRBJ2-1 and V is TRBV3-1; 7 positions match TRBD1. Germline V CDR1 and CDR2: LGHDT, YNNKEL (reference sequence). With 3 bases clipped from V and 4 bases from J, the junction kept 12 bases outside the gene matches. This CDR3 contains 17 residues. DNA of the CDR3: TGTGCCAGCAGCCACCCAACGGGACAGAGGACTTACAATGAGCAGTTCTTC. Its protein is CASSHPTGQRTYNEQFF.

The CDR3 reads CASSKQDGSTDTQYF. DNA of the CDR3: TGTGCCAGTAGTAAACAGGACGGCAGCACAGATACGCAGTATTTT. The chain is built from TRBV19 and TRBJ2-3; possible D gene TRBD1, 5 bases. CDR1 and CDR2 from the germline V gene are LNHDA and SQIVND (reference sequence). This CDR3 is 15 amino acids long. Between the trimmed V and J ends, which lost 4 bases and 0 bases, there was a span of 11 bases.

The chain joins TRBV30 to TRBJ1-6; D gene uncertain. V dropped 0 bases and J dropped 6 bases, with 6 bases sitting between them. Germline V gene lookup returns CDR1 GTSNPN and CDR2 SVGIG (reference sequence). The length of the CDR3 is 13 residues. The CDR3 loop reads CAWSVSANSPLHF. In DNA, the CDR3 is TGTGCCTGGAGTGTGTCAGCTAATTCACCCCTCCACTTT.

V and J are TRBV3-1 and TRBJ2-3; 7 bases are shared with TRBD1. The trim removed 2 bases at V and 2 bases at J, leaving 4 bases unmatched. CDR3 length: 15 amino acids. The germline gives CDR1 LGHDT, CDR2 YNNKEL (reference sequence). CDR3 sequence reads: CASSQIDRDTDTQYF. The CDR3 bases are TGTGCCAGCAGCCAAATCGACAGGGACACAGATACGCAGTATTTT.